Listed below are T cell receptor beta chains from one sample, sequenced in a study of T cells in Graves' hyperthyroidism and ophthalmopathy. TCRdb used MiXCR to reprocess the multiplex PCR reads, holding one entry per CDR3 protein. Of over 500,000 distinct CDR3 sequences in the sample, 40% to 50% were seen once. Source material: peripheral blood or thyroid tissue (not recorded which). The source is an adult woman with Graves' disease, either hyperthyroidism or ophthalmopathy (not recorded which). Each CDR3 is given with its conserved first and last residue. The D gene is left open where the match is weak. Clone sizes are given selectively: once, few, many, or a class where the clone is expanded.

clone size: -; J gene: TRBJ1-5; D gene: -; V gene: TRBV2; CDR3 protein: CASSGARGRETQHF; CDR3 DNA: TGTGCCAGCAGTGGGGCCAGGGGACGGGAGACCCAGCATTTT
clone size: many; J gene: TRBJ2-7; D gene: -; V gene: TRBV7-6; CDR3 protein: CASSLVGQTPYEQYF; CDR3 DNA: TGTGCCAGCAGCTTAGTGGGACAAACACCCTACGAGCAGTACTTC
clone size: few; J gene: TRBJ1-1; D gene: TRBD1; V gene: TRBV4-1; CDR3 protein: CASSSGTGGVRRKAFF; CDR3 DNA: TGCGCCAGCAGCAGCGGGACAGGGGGCGTCCGCAGGAAAGCTTTCTTT
clone size: -; J gene: TRBJ2-7; D gene: TRBD1; V gene: TRBV9; CDR3 protein: CASSATGGFREQYF; CDR3 DNA: TGTGCCAGCAGCGCGACAGGGGGGTTCCGCGAGCAGTACTTC
clone size: many; J gene: TRBJ1-1; D gene: -; V gene: TRBV5-1; CDR3 protein: CASSLSRPNTEAFF; CDR3 DNA: TGCGCCAGCAGCTTGTCGCGGCCGAACACTGAAGCTTTCTTT
clone size: -; J gene: TRBJ2-4; D gene: -; V gene: TRBV20-1; CDR3 protein: CSARESLRKNIQYF; CDR3 DNA: TGCAGTGCAAGAGAATCCCTAAGGAAAAACATTCAGTACTTC
clone size: -; J gene: TRBJ1-2; D gene: -; V gene: TRBV19; CDR3 protein: CASSDGATNYGYTF; CDR3 DNA: TGTGCCAGTTCCGACGGTGCAACTAACTATGGCTACACCTTC
clone size: many; J gene: TRBJ2-5; D gene: TRBD2; V gene: TRBV24-1; CDR3 protein: CATSDPTSGGYQETQYF; CDR3 DNA: TGTGCCACCAGTGACCCGACTAGCGGGGGGTACCAAGAGACCCAGTACTTC
clone size: many; J gene: TRBJ2-5; D gene: -; V gene: TRBV20-1; CDR3 protein: CSASHPRGRRGGRETQYF; CDR3 DNA: TGCAGTGCTAGTCATCCTCGAGGTCGGAGGGGAGGTAGAGAGACCCAGTACTTC
clone size: -; J gene: TRBJ1-1; D gene: TRBD1; V gene: TRBV29-1; CDR3 protein: CSVQPGQGVFEAFF; CDR3 DNA: TGCAGCGTCCAGCCGGGACAGGGAGTTTTTGAAGCTTTCTTT
clone size: -; J gene: TRBJ2-7; D gene: -; V gene: TRBV20-1; CDR3 protein: CSARRVGEQYF; CDR3 DNA: TGCAGTGCTAGAAGGGTTGGCGAGCAGTACTTC
clone size: -; J gene: TRBJ2-7; D gene: TRBD1; V gene: TRBV10-3; CDR3 protein: CAISESPGTGEEQYF; CDR3 DNA: TGTGCCATCAGTGAGTCACCCGGGACAGGGGAAGAGCAGTACTTC
clone size: many; J gene: TRBJ1-5; D gene: -; V gene: TRBV2; CDR3 protein: CASSGDSNQPQHF; CDR3 DNA: TGTGCCAGCAGTGGGGACAGCAATCAGCCCCAGCATTTT
clone size: few; J gene: TRBJ1-4; D gene: -; V gene: TRBV10-3; CDR3 protein: CAIRGQGRNEKLFF; CDR3 DNA: TGTGCCATCAGGGGCCAGGGGCGTAATGAAAAACTGTTTTTT
clone size: -; J gene: TRBJ2-5; D gene: -; V gene: TRBV20-1; CDR3 protein: CSARGLNQETQYF; CDR3 DNA: TGCAGTGCTAGGGGACTGAACCAAGAGACCCAGTACTTC
clone size: -; J gene: TRBJ2-7; D gene: TRBD2; V gene: TRBV6-2/TRBV6-3; CDR3 protein: CASSYSVSGRERRYEQYF; CDR3 DNA: TGTGCCAGCAGTTACTCTGTCTCTGGGCGGGAGAGGAGGTACGAGCAGTACTTC
clone size: -; J gene: TRBJ1-1; D gene: -; V gene: TRBV6-6; CDR3 protein: CASSLGARGWAFF; CDR3 DNA: TGTGCCAGCAGCCTCGGCGCGAGGGGGTGGGCTTTCTTT
clone size: -; J gene: TRBJ1-1; D gene: -; V gene: TRBV11-2; CDR3 protein: CASSLGGALAEAFF; CDR3 DNA: TGTGCCAGCAGTTTAGGGGGGGCGTTGGCTGAAGCTTTCTTT
clone size: many; J gene: TRBJ2-7; D gene: -; V gene: TRBV7-9; CDR3 protein: CASSPGGSAGEQYF; CDR3 DNA: TGTGCCAGCAGCCCCGGAGGGAGTGCGGGCGAGCAGTACTTC
clone size: few; J gene: TRBJ1-1; D gene: -; V gene: TRBV7-3; CDR3 protein: CASSLTPRAEAFF; CDR3 DNA: TGTGCCAGCAGCTTAACACCGAGGGCTGAAGCTTTCTTT
clone size: many; J gene: TRBJ1-1; D gene: -; V gene: TRBV11-2; CDR3 protein: CASSSPLQGNTEAFF; CDR3 DNA: TGTGCCAGCAGCTCCCCGTTACAGGGGAACACTGAAGCTTTCTTT
clone size: -; J gene: TRBJ1-1; D gene: TRBD1; V gene: TRBV7-9; CDR3 protein: CASSSRTGMNTEAFF; CDR3 DNA: TGTGCCAGCAGCTCCCGGACAGGAATGAACACTGAAGCTTTCTTT
clone size: many; J gene: TRBJ2-6; D gene: -; V gene: TRBV7-9; CDR3 protein: CASSPGVGANVLTF; CDR3 DNA: TGTGCCAGCAGTCCAGGGGTTGGGGCCAACGTCCTGACTTTC
clone size: -; J gene: TRBJ2-5; D gene: TRBD2; V gene: TRBV14; CDR3 protein: CASSQVRGLAGETQYF; CDR3 DNA: TGTGCCAGCAGCCAAGTCCGGGGACTAGCGGGAGAGACCCAGTACTTC
clone size: many; J gene: TRBJ1-2; D gene: -; V gene: TRBV15; CDR3 protein: CATSRVAGANYGYTF; CDR3 DNA: TGTGCCACCAGCAGAGTAGCGGGGGCTAACTATGGCTACACCTTC
clone size: -; J gene: TRBJ1-3; D gene: -; V gene: TRBV29-1; CDR3 protein: CSVEEGNTIYF; CDR3 DNA: TGCAGCGTTGAGGAGGGAAACACCATATATTTT
clone size: many; J gene: TRBJ1-3; D gene: -; V gene: TRBV20-1; CDR3 protein: CSARDPRGSGNTIYF; CDR3 DNA: TGCAGTGCTAGAGATCCCAGGGGTTCAGGAAACACCATATATTTT
clone size: -; J gene: TRBJ2-7; D gene: -; V gene: TRBV11-2; CDR3 protein: CASSFLPVYEQYF; CDR3 DNA: TGTGCCAGCAGCTTCCTTCCAGTCTACGAGCAGTACTTC
clone size: many; J gene: TRBJ2-2; D gene: TRBD2; V gene: TRBV10-3; CDR3 protein: CASTQSGSSGELFF; CDR3 DNA: TGTGCCAGCACGCAAAGCGGGAGCTCCGGGGAGCTGTTTTTT
clone size: -; J gene: TRBJ1-2; D gene: TRBD1; V gene: TRBV6-6; CDR3 protein: CASSYSPRAGGLDYGYTF; CDR3 DNA: TGTGCCAGCAGTTACTCGCCGCGTGCAGGGGGCCTGGACTATGGCTACACCTTC
clone size: -; J gene: TRBJ2-7; D gene: -; V gene: TRBV9; CDR3 protein: CASSVAPQVDRYEQYF; CDR3 DNA: TGTGCCAGCAGCGTAGCCCCCCAAGTGGACCGCTACGAGCAGTACTTC
clone size: many; J gene: TRBJ2-5; D gene: -; V gene: TRBV29-1; CDR3 protein: CSVDRGNQETQYF; CDR3 DNA: TGCAGCGTTGACAGGGGAAACCAAGAGACCCAGTACTTC